The present TCR beta chain was sequenced within a study of Graves' ophthalmopathy and Graves' hyperthyroidism. About the study: Peripheral blood sampling occurred at initial diagnosis, before any treatment. The study, taken as a whole, reports: Ophthalmopathy progression predictions by the model showed nearly 75% specificity and approximately 69% sensitivity.

The diagnosis was founded upon clinical symptoms, serum thyroxine, TRAb, thyroid ultrasound and orbital computed tomography. Isolation of PBMCs was performed using 8 to 10 ml of fresh peripheral blood. This clonotype was seen many times. Its target is unknown. As the template, RNA transcripts were used to amplify TCR beta CDR3 regions. First-round RT-PCR relied on HTBI primers, and a second-round multiplex PCR came next. TCRdb fed the multiplex PCR reads into MiXCR, producing one record per CDR3 protein. The data hold some 370,000 distinct CDR3 sequences, with 15% to 20% observed a single time. Germline loops: CDR1 DFQATT, CDR2 SNEGSKA (reference sequence). There are 15 residues in the CDR3. Between the trimmed V and J ends, which lost 3 bases and 4 bases, there was a span of 19 bases.

The sequence was collected from an adult woman with stable Graves' hyperthyroidism. V usage is TRBV20-1 and J usage is TRBJ2-7, with D possibly matching TRBD1 (5 bases). Material for sequencing was peripheral blood. In DNA form, the CDR3 reads TGCAGTGCTAGTATAATCACACAAGCAGGGTACGAGCAGTACTTC. Encoded protein: CSASIITQAGYEQYF.